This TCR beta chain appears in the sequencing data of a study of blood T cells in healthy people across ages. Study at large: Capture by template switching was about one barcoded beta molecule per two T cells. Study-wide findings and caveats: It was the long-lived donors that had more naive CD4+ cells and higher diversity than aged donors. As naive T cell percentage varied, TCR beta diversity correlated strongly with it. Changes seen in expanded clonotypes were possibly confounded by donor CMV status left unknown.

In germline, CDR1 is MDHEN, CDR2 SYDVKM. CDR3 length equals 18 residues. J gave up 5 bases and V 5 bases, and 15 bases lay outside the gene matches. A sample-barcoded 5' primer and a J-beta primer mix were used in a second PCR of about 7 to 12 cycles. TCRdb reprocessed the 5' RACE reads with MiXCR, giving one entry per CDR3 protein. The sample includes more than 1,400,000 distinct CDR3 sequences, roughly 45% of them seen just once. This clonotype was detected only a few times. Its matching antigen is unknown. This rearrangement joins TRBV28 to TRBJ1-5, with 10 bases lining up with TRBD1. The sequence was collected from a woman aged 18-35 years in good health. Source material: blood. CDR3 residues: CASSQKSAGTGDYQPQHF. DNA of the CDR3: TGTGCCAGCAGTCAAAAGAGCGCCGGGACAGGGGATTATCAGCCCCAGCATTTT.